Detailed here is one TCR beta chain. This clone was detected ten times or more. Its target antigen remains unknown. The sample holds no much larger clone one base away, and base qualities are not on file. From each donor, a single peripheral blood sample of approximately 120 mL on average was drawn into heparinised tubes. A BD FACSAria II and a panel including CD45RO, CCR7, CD25, CD127, CD95 and CD27 were used to sort naive, central memory, regulatory and stem cell-like memory CD4+ T cells. Every sorted population had a purity above 98%. Right away, PBMCs were isolated by Lymphoprep density gradient centrifugation and were stained directly, with no culture step. To minimize batch effects, samples were stained and sorted in pairs, one healthy donor with one patient per experiment. The entry originates in a study of beta chain features in type 1 diabetes (dated by TCRdb to about 2018). Concerning the study at large: Mean age, gender distribution, total cell number and subset yield were not different between patients and healthy donors. The study compared TCRB repertoires of sorted circulating CD4+ T cell subsets between recently diagnosed type 1 diabetes patients and matched healthy donors. Naive and central memory subsets were obtained from all 30 or so donors, but regulatory and stem cell-like memory subsets were isolated from only 8 patients and roughly 8 healthy donors. Across all samples, fewer than 130 million sorted cells were examined, and cell number per subset correlated strongly with RNA yield.

The paper as a whole reports these results and caveats: A moderate but significant shortening of TCRB CDR3 length was observed in type 1 diabetes patients in all four CD4+ subsets. PCR may preferentially amplify shorter templates, but because patient and control samples were amplified and corrected together, any resulting skew would affect both groups equally. HLA sub-analyses involved small numbers of individuals, so any influence of HLA type on TCRB rearrangement remained unresolved. Naive, central memory and regulatory TCRB repertoires appeared to be more alike among patients than among healthy donors. At VDJ recombination sites, patients with type 1 diabetes made fewer insertions and deleted more nucleotides, a pattern implying thymic rearrangement abnormalities. Sequencing cDNA rather than genomic DNA could over-represent highly expressing activated cells, although activation and CD3 levels did not differ between groups.

Based on the germline V gene (reference sequence), the CDR1 and CDR2 sequences are GTSNPN and SVGIG. V has 1 base trimmed and J has 5 bases trimmed; junction bases matching no gene number 6. There are 14 amino acids in the CDR3, from cysteine to phenylalanine inclusive. Only the CDR3 DNA is retained, 42 bases long and in frame from the first base. The High Capacity cDNA Reverse Transcription Kit was used to reverse transcribe all of the isolated RNA, meaning that expressed TCRB transcripts were what got sequenced. Naive, central memory and regulatory T cell samples underwent deep immunoSEQ sequencing, averaging roughly 3.4 million total reads per sample. Sorted cells were lysed in RLT buffer and RNA was extracted with DNase-treated RNeasy Micro or Mini kits, depending on cell number. Each cell subset was processed separately to prevent cross-contamination, with patient and healthy donor samples processed together. TCRB sequences were amplified from cDNA with the immunoSEQ multiplex PCR, producing 87-bp fragments spanning the CDR3 region. Sequencing of the amplicons was performed on the Illumina HiSeq platform. The study's processing was this. PCR bias was computationally corrected using synthetic template baselines, reads within Hamming distance 2 were collapsed, and singletons that could not be merged were discarded. By aligning reads against IMGT, V, D and J genes, CDR3 length, and insertions or deletions at six rearrangement sites were assigned. Clonotype counts were normalized to sorted cell number within each subset before computing true diversity and Gini coefficients with the tcR R package. The overlap coefficient, calculated on TCRB nucleotide sequences, was used to measure repertoire sharing. TCRdb's version of the immuneACCESS table is confined to in-frame rearrangements and falls short of the full clone set. An unresolved V gene accounts for under half of the shortfall where checked; the remainder is of unknown origin. The D gene and trimming were derived from the DNA, and the V and J assignments and clone size from that table. The sample profile shows over 150,000 clones; 7.5% to 10% of them were found once. The top ten constitute almost 0.65% of the sample.

The TCR was taken from a man aged 18 to 30 in good health. The chain joins TRBV30 to TRBJ2-5, and 8 junction bases match TRBD2. The specimen was central memory CD4+ T cells from blood. Here the CDR3 is given as CAWSARGVAETQYF. Here is the DNA: TGTGCCTGGAGTGCGCGGGGGGTGGCCGAGACCCAGTACTTC. The reference TRBV30 and TRBJ2-5 proteins fill in what lies around the CDR3, so the full variable domain reads SQTIHQWPATLVQPVGSPLSLECTVEGTSNPNLYWYRQAAGRGLQLLFYSVGIGQISSEVPQNLSASRPQDRQFILSSKKLLLSDSGFYLCAWSARGVAETQYFGPGTRLLVL.